This is a list of T cell receptor beta chains from one sample in a study of cytomegalovirus exposure and HLA in healthy donors. Assay used: immunoSEQ multiplex PCR; TCRdb lists only in-frame clones, some missing. The repertoire holds 150,000 to 160,000 clones, with 70% to 85% as singletons. Sequencing used PBMCs. Source of these receptors: a woman in her forties or fifties in good health and CMV-seropositive. Each CDR3 is given with its conserved first and last residue. A D gene is named only where the DNA matches it firmly. Expanded clones are given a class, and other clones once, few, many or no size at all.

DNA | CDR3 | J | V | D | size
TGTGCCAGCAGTTTATTCAGGGGGACGGGCTATGGCTACACCTTC | CASSLFRGTGYGYTF | TRBJ1-2 | TRBV28 | TRBD1 | -
TGTGCCAGCTCGACGGGACAGGACTATGGCTACACCTTC | CASSTGQDYGYTF | TRBJ1-2 | TRBV18 | TRBD1 | -
TGTGCCAGCAGGGACAGGGGCATCAGTTCACCCCTCCACTTT | CASRDRGISSPLHF | TRBJ1-6 | TRBV6-1 | TRBD1 | once
TGTGCCAGCAACCCGGCCCAGGGGCTCAATGAAAAACTGTTTTTT | CASNPAQGLNEKLFF | TRBJ1-4 | TRBV21-1 | - | -
TGTGCCAGCAGCATAATGTCAGGGACGCTACAGGGAAACATTCAGTACTTC | CASSIMSGTLQGNIQYF | TRBJ2-4 | TRBV21-1 | - | -
TGTGCCACCGCCCGGGAGGGGATTGAAAAACTGTTTTTT | CATAREGIEKLFF | TRBJ1-4 | TRBV2 | - | -
TGTGCCTGGAGTCCGGGAGAGTGGGTCTACACCTTC | CAWSPGEWVYTF | TRBJ1-2 | TRBV30 | - | -
TGTGCCAGCAGTCTTTCCTCGGACAGGGAACGGGACTATGGCTACACCTTC | CASSLSSDRERDYGYTF | TRBJ1-2 | TRBV27 | TRBD1 | -
TGCGCCAGCAGCTTGGCCATAAGTAACAGGGGGCGATACAATGAGCAGTTCTTC | CASSLAISNRGRYNEQFF | TRBJ2-1 | TRBV5-1 | TRBD1 | -
TGTGCCAGCAGCTTGGAGCCAGGGTTTACTTCCTATGGCTACACCTTC | CASSLEPGFTSYGYTF | TRBJ1-2 | TRBV5-6 | - | -
TGTGCCAGCAGCGTTGGGGGGGTTGGGCAGCCCCAGCATTTT | CASSVGGVGQPQHF | TRBJ1-5 | TRBV9 | - | -
TGTGCCAGCAGCCCGGGACTAGCGGGGGCGGGGGAGCTGTTTTTT | CASSPGLAGAGELFF | TRBJ2-2 | TRBV7-2 | TRBD2 | -
TGTGCCAGCTCAAATGAGCACGGGACAGGGTTTGAAGCTTTCTTT | CASSNEHGTGFEAFF | TRBJ1-1 | TRBV18 | TRBD1 | -
TGTGCCAGCAGGGGGGTACCGGGACAGGGAGACCAAGGTACCTTT | CASRGVPGQGDQGTF | TRBJ1-1 | TRBV2 | TRBD1 | once
TGTGCCAGCAGTTTAACCGGGAATAGCTATGGCTACACCTTC | CASSLTGNSYGYTF | TRBJ1-2 | TRBV27 | - | -
TGTGCCAGCAGTTACTCGAATGGGGGAGGTGAGCAGTTCTTC | CASSYSNGGGEQFF | TRBJ2-1 | TRBV6-5 | - | -
TGTGCCAGCAGCCCCCCCGGCATCAGGAATGAGCAGTTCTTC | CASSPPGIRNEQFF | TRBJ2-1 | TRBV7-2 | - | -
TGTGCCTGGAGGGGGGGACTTACCGGGGAGCTGTTTTTT | CAWRGGLTGELFF | TRBJ2-2 | TRBV30 | - | -
TGTGCCAGCAGCCCGATGGGAGGGTATTCACCCCTCCACTTT | CASSPMGGYSPLHF | TRBJ1-6 | TRBV7-9 | - | -
TGCGCCAGCAGCCACCGGGAGACATACGAGCAGTACTTC | CASSHRETYEQYF | TRBJ2-7 | TRBV10-2 | - | -
TGCGCCAGCAGCCTGGGACAGGGGTCGGACACCATATATTTT | CASSLGQGSDTIYF | TRBJ1-3 | TRBV5-1 | TRBD1 | -
TGTGCTAGTGGTTTGGCACAGATCACTGAAGCTTTCTTT | CASGLAQITEAFF | TRBJ1-1 | TRBV12-5 | - | -
TGTGCCTGGAGGACTGACAGGGGATACTATGGCTACACCTTC | CAWRTDRGYYGYTF | TRBJ1-2 | TRBV30 | TRBD1 | -
TGTGCCGCTGTACAGGGGCGGAATCAGCCCCAGCATTTT | CAAVQGRNQPQHF | TRBJ1-5 | TRBV28 | TRBD1 | few
TGTGCCAGTAGTCTTGGGACAGGGTACGACGAGCAGTACTTC | CASSLGTGYDEQYF | TRBJ2-7 | TRBV19 | TRBD1 | -
TGCAGCGTTTCTCATCATCAGGGCAGAGAGAACACTGAAGCTTTCTTT | CSVSHHQGRENTEAFF | TRBJ1-1 | TRBV29-1 | - | -
TGCGCCAGCAGCCAAGATGACAACTCTGGAAACACCATATATTTT | CASSQDDNSGNTIYF | TRBJ1-3 | TRBV4-1 | - | -
TGCGCCAGCAGCTCGGCGGGGTCGGATGAGCAGTTCTTC | CASSSAGSDEQFF | TRBJ2-1 | TRBV4-1 | - | -
TGTGCCAGCAGTTTATCGATAGACTATGGCTACACCTTC | CASSLSIDYGYTF | TRBJ1-2 | TRBV27 | - | -
TGTGCCAGCAGCTCCCTCGGGGAGGGGTACGAGCAGTACTTC | CASSSLGEGYEQYF | TRBJ2-7 | TRBV27 | TRBD2 | once
TGTGCCATCAGTGAGGGACAGGGACACGAGCAGTACTTC | CAISEGQGHEQYF | TRBJ2-7 | TRBV10-3 | TRBD1 | -
TGTGCCAGCAGCTCTAGGGACAGAGCTTTCTCTGGGGCCAACGTCCTGACTTTC | CASSSRDRAFSGANVLTF | TRBJ2-6 | TRBV7-9 | TRBD1 | -
TGTGCCACCTACCAGGCGGGACAGGCAAACTCCTACGAGCAGTACTTC | CATYQAGQANSYEQYF | TRBJ2-7 | TRBV15 | TRBD1 | -
TGTGCCAGCAAAGAGCGTAACACTGAAGCTTTCTTT | CASKERNTEAFF | TRBJ1-1 | TRBV27 | - | -
TGTGCCAGCAGCGCGAGGCTTGTCACCTCCTACGAGCAGTACTTC | CASSARLVTSYEQYF | TRBJ2-7 | TRBV7-2 | - | -
TGTGCCTGGAGACCCGGGACAGTGAACACTGAAGCTTTCTTT | CAWRPGTVNTEAFF | TRBJ1-1 | TRBV30 | TRBD1 | -
TGTGCCAGAAGCTTGGGGACAGGGAGCTCCTATAATTCACCCCTCCACTTT | CARSLGTGSSYNSPLHF | TRBJ1-6 | TRBV5-3 | TRBD1 | -
TGTGCCAGCAGGCCTGGGGGGGGAGGGACCTACGAGCAGTACTTC | CASRPGGGGTYEQYF | TRBJ2-7 | TRBV6-5 | TRBD2 | -
TGTGCCAGCTCACCAACAGGGGGCCGGGCGAACACTGAAGCTTTCTTT | CASSPTGGRANTEAFF | TRBJ1-1 | TRBV18 | TRBD1 | -
TGTGCCAGCAGTGTTCACAGGGGGAAGAGCACAGATACGCAGTATTTT | CASSVHRGKSTDTQYF | TRBJ2-3 | TRBV28 | TRBD1 | -
TGTGCCAGCAGCCAAGATTCGGGTGAAGCTTTCTTT | CASSQDSGEAFF | TRBJ1-1 | TRBV14 | - | -
TGTGCCAGCAGTGACTTAGGGGGCGCGAGTCAGCCCCAGCATTTT | CASSDLGGASQPQHF | TRBJ1-5 | TRBV2 | TRBD1 | -
TGTGCCAGCACCGGGACAGGGGGATTGGGGACTGAAGCTTTCTTT | CASTGTGGLGTEAFF | TRBJ1-1 | TRBV2 | TRBD1 | -
TGTGCCAGCAGCTTAGACGGGGTGCCATATAATTCACCCCTCCACTTT | CASSLDGVPYNSPLHF | TRBJ1-6 | TRBV7-2 | - | -
TGCGCCAGCAGCCAAACGCCCGGGACTAGCGGGGGAAGGGTCGGGGAGCTGTTTTTT | CASSQTPGTSGGRVGELFF | TRBJ2-2 | TRBV4-3 | TRBD2 | -
TGTGCCAGCAGCCTTAGCGGGGGGGCTTGGAATGAGCAGTTCTTC | CASSLSGGAWNEQFF | TRBJ2-1 | TRBV14 | TRBD2 | -
TGTGCCAGCAGTGGAGTCCAGAATGAAAAACTGTTTTTT | CASSGVQNEKLFF | TRBJ1-4 | TRBV6-6 | - | -